This T cell receptor (beta chain) was documented in a study of hypomethylating agent response in myelodysplastic syndrome. Study-wide background: Patients with myelodysplastic syndrome were several male and 2 female.

This clone occurred once. Its specificity is not known. Each sample had around 380 ng DNA, as two 200 ng replicates, at survey resolution. Clones were read by immunoSEQ multiplex PCR, and TCRdb kept only the in-frame ones, dropping some. Of approximately 4,500 clones listed, 84% are singletons. Notes on the study in general: Possible novel MDS antigen recognition by shared GLIPH2 clusters needs experimental validation. Lack of age-matching between healthy donors and MDS patients could bias comparison.

The material was bone marrow, obtained before or after starting hypomethylating agent treatment for myelodysplastic syndrome (not recorded which). This clonotype was sampled from a human donor with myelodysplastic syndrome.

CDR3 amino acids: CASSSATGNNEKLFF. The CDR3 DNA is TGTGCCAGCAGTTCCGCGACAGGGAATAATGAAAAACTGTTTTTT. The genes are TRBV6-6 and TRBJ1-4, with 7 bases identical to TRBD1. The junction had 6 bases not matched to a gene; V was cut back by 4 bases and J by 4 bases. The CDR3 extends over 15 amino acids. Germline lookup yields CDR1 MNHNY and CDR2 SVGAGI (reference sequence).